This T cell receptor (beta chain) was found in a study of blood T cell repertoires in COVID-19. Overall study context: COVID-19 samples from acute and convalescent phases originated in the United States, Italy and Spain. Nucleic acid was either cDNA or gDNA, and it came from T cells, B-cell-depleted T cells, or PBMCs.

This CDR3 has 13 residues. The V gene lost 5 bases and the J gene lost 1 base, with 8 bases spanning the gap. How the authors handled the data: Nucleated cell counts were estimated from reference gene primer amplification. Assay: immunoSEQ multiplex PCR; the TCRdb copy retains only in-frame clones and omits some. V, J and clone size are those of that table, while D and trimming were read from the DNA. The sample records more than 60,000 clones, roughly 90% being singletons. Sequenced input: peripheral blood. The rearrangement links TRBV12-3 or TRBV12-4 to TRBJ1-2; the D gene is possibly TRBD1 (5 bases). The sequence was collected from a woman aged 80 or over with active or convalescent COVID-19. The CDR3 sequence: CASSPDNNYGYTF. CDR3 DNA: TGTGCCAGCAGTCCGGACAATAACTATGGCTACACCTTC.